Listed below are T cell receptor beta chains from one sample, sequenced in a study of cytomegalovirus exposure and HLA in healthy donors. The assay was immunoSEQ multiplex PCR, and TCRdb's table has in-frame clones only and misses some. The table lists 95,000 to 150,000 clones, 66% of them singletons, with more than 1.5% in the top ten. Sequencing used PBMCs. The receptors here all came from a man younger than 35 in good health and CMV-seronegative. CDR3s include the opening cysteine and the closing phenylalanine or tryptophan. Fields, in order: V gene, J gene, clone size, D gene, CDR3 protein, CDR3 DNA. D genes are given only for firm matches. Clone size appears in some rows only: once, few, many, or a class for an expanded clone.

v_gene: TRBV9; j_gene: TRBJ2-2; abundance: few; d_gene: .; CDR3aa: CASSVRGRVNTGELFF; CDR3nt: TGTGCCAGCAGCGTGAGGGGGAGGGTTAACACCGGGGAGCTGTTTTTT
v_gene: TRBV7-9; j_gene: TRBJ2-5; abundance: .; d_gene: TRBD1; CDR3aa: CASSTWTGLETQYF; CDR3nt: TGTGCCAGCTCGACCTGGACAGGGCTTGAGACCCAGTACTTC
v_gene: TRBV28; j_gene: TRBJ1-1; abundance: .; d_gene: .; CDR3aa: CASSSAHQGFEAFF; CDR3nt: TGTGCCAGCAGTAGTGCACACCAGGGTTTTGAAGCTTTCTTT
v_gene: TRBV2; j_gene: TRBJ1-1; abundance: .; d_gene: .; CDR3aa: CASSGDSGGTVAFF; CDR3nt: TGTGCCAGCAGTGGGGACTCCGGGGGGACGGTAGCTTTCTTT
v_gene: TRBV6-4; j_gene: TRBJ2-1; abundance: .; d_gene: TRBD2; CDR3aa: CASSASSGRALNEQFF; CDR3nt: TGTGCCAGCAGTGCGTCTAGCGGGAGGGCCTTGAATGAGCAGTTCTTC
v_gene: TRBV29-1; j_gene: TRBJ1-1; abundance: .; d_gene: .; CDR3aa: CSVPGLWDYGTEAFF; CDR3nt: TGCAGCGTTCCCGGGTTGTGGGACTACGGCACTGAAGCTTTCTTT
v_gene: TRBV6-5; j_gene: TRBJ1-2; abundance: .; d_gene: TRBD1; CDR3aa: CATMDDRADGYTF; CDR3nt: TGTGCCACTATGGATGACAGGGCGGATGGCTACACCTTC
v_gene: TRBV28; j_gene: TRBJ1-6; abundance: once; d_gene: TRBD1; CDR3aa: CASSLAGQNNSPLHF; CDR3nt: TGTGCCAGCAGTTTAGCGGGACAGAATAATTCACCCCTCCACTTT
v_gene: TRBV29-1; j_gene: TRBJ1-5; abundance: .; d_gene: TRBD1; CDR3aa: CSVGQGNQPQHF; CDR3nt: TGCAGCGTGGGACAGGGGAATCAGCCCCAGCATTTT
v_gene: TRBV7-9; j_gene: TRBJ1-5; abundance: .; d_gene: .; CDR3aa: CPSSLGGVDNQPQHF; CDR3nt: TGTCCCAGCAGCTTAGGGGGAGTTGATAATCAGCCCCAGCATTTT
v_gene: TRBV7-2; j_gene: TRBJ2-7; abundance: .; d_gene: TRBD1; CDR3aa: CASSSGQGAIYEQYF; CDR3nt: TGTGCCAGCAGCTCGGGACAGGGGGCCATCTACGAGCAGTACTTC
v_gene: TRBV4-2; j_gene: TRBJ2-7; abundance: once; d_gene: .; CDR3aa: CASRQVFGQSVLGEQYF; CDR3nt: TGTGCCAGCCGCCAAGTCTTCGGGCAGTCCGTACTAGGCGAGCAGTACTTC
v_gene: TRBV7-2; j_gene: TRBJ2-7; abundance: .; d_gene: TRBD1; CDR3aa: CASSFIRDRTYEQYF; CDR3nt: TGTGCCAGCAGCTTCATCCGGGACAGGACCTACGAGCAGTACTTC
v_gene: TRBV15; j_gene: TRBJ1-4; abundance: .; d_gene: .; CDR3aa: CATSRERGGSEKLFF; CDR3nt: TGTGCCACCAGCAGAGAAAGGGGGGGAAGTGAAAAACTGTTTTTT
v_gene: TRBV5-6; j_gene: TRBJ1-4; abundance: few; d_gene: TRBD1; CDR3aa: CASSLASGGREKLFF; CDR3nt: TGTGCCAGCAGCTTGGCTTCAGGGGGGCGAGAAAAACTGTTTTTT
v_gene: TRBV6-1; j_gene: TRBJ2-3; abundance: few; d_gene: .; CDR3aa: CASSDPDYTDTQYF; CDR3nt: TGTGCCAGCAGTGATCCGGACTACACAGATACGCAGTATTTT
v_gene: TRBV29-1; j_gene: TRBJ1-1; abundance: .; d_gene: .; CDR3aa: CSAGWGGTEAFF; CDR3nt: TGCAGCGCTGGTTGGGGGGGAACTGAAGCTTTCTTT
v_gene: TRBV4-2; j_gene: TRBJ2-2; abundance: few; d_gene: .; CDR3aa: CASSQEAGNTGELFF; CDR3nt: TGTGCCAGCAGCCAAGAAGCGGGGAACACCGGGGAGCTGTTTTTT
v_gene: TRBV7-9; j_gene: TRBJ1-1; abundance: .; d_gene: .; CDR3aa: CASSPTFGRLNTEAFF; CDR3nt: TGTGCCAGCAGCCCGACGTTTGGGCGATTGAACACTGAAGCTTTCTTT
v_gene: TRBV6-5; j_gene: TRBJ2-3; abundance: once; d_gene: TRBD1; CDR3aa: CASSPTGTDTQYF; CDR3nt: TGTGCCAGCAGTCCGACAGGGACAGATACGCAGTATTTT
v_gene: TRBV7-9; j_gene: TRBJ2-7; abundance: few; d_gene: .; CDR3aa: CASSFSSYEQYF; CDR3nt: TGTGCCAGCAGCTTTAGCTCCTACGAGCAGTACTTC
v_gene: TRBV5-6; j_gene: TRBJ1-1; abundance: once; d_gene: .; CDR3aa: CASSLPRTERLTTEAFF; CDR3nt: TGTGCCAGCAGCTTACCCAGGACAGAGAGATTGACCACTGAAGCTTTCTTT
v_gene: TRBV27; j_gene: TRBJ2-1; abundance: .; d_gene: TRBD2; CDR3aa: CASKVHSGIANEQFF; CDR3nt: TGTGCCAGCAAAGTTCATAGCGGGATAGCAAATGAGCAGTTCTTC
v_gene: TRBV18; j_gene: TRBJ2-5; abundance: .; d_gene: TRBD2; CDR3aa: CASSPPSGRAYDWETQYF; CDR3nt: TGTGCCAGCTCACCCCCTAGCGGGAGGGCCTACGATTGGGAGACCCAGTACTTC
v_gene: TRBV4-1; j_gene: TRBJ2-2; abundance: .; d_gene: TRBD2; CDR3aa: CASSQDEIAGGSGELFF; CDR3nt: TGCGCCAGCAGCCAAGATGAAATAGCGGGGGGGTCCGGGGAGCTGTTTTTT
v_gene: TRBV5-1; j_gene: TRBJ2-7; abundance: few; d_gene: TRBD1; CDR3aa: CASSLRDSYEQYF; CDR3nt: TGCGCCAGCAGCTTACGGGACAGCTACGAGCAGTACTTC
v_gene: TRBV23-1; j_gene: TRBJ2-7; abundance: few; d_gene: .; CDR3aa: CASSQSRRTVEYF; CDR3nt: TGCGCCAGCAGTCAATCGAGGCGAACGGTGGAGTACTTC
v_gene: TRBV10-3; j_gene: TRBJ2-3; abundance: .; d_gene: TRBD2; CDR3aa: CAIRGFSGGGTDTQYF; CDR3nt: TGTGCCATCAGGGGGTTCTCGGGAGGGGGCACAGATACGCAGTATTTT
v_gene: TRBV13; j_gene: TRBJ2-7; abundance: .; d_gene: .; CDR3aa: CASSLPQSSSEQYF; CDR3nt: TGTGCCAGCAGCTTGCCTCAGTCCTCCAGCGAGCAGTACTTC
v_gene: TRBV28; j_gene: TRBJ2-5; abundance: .; d_gene: .; CDR3aa: CASSRPGLAQETQYF; CDR3nt: TGTGCCAGCTCGCGGCCTGGACTCGCTCAAGAGACCCAGTACTTC
v_gene: TRBV6-5; j_gene: TRBJ2-7; abundance: few; d_gene: TRBD1; CDR3aa: CPNPRTGSYEQYF; CDR3nt: TGCCCTAACCCCAGGACAGGGAGTTACGAGCAGTACTTC
v_gene: TRBV7-9; j_gene: TRBJ1-3; abundance: .; d_gene: TRBD1; CDR3aa: CASSLAWKGQESRNTIYF; CDR3nt: TGTGCCAGCAGCTTAGCGTGGAAGGGACAGGAGTCTAGAAACACCATATATTTT
v_gene: TRBV29-1; j_gene: TRBJ1-3; abundance: .; d_gene: TRBD1; CDR3aa: CSVAGQAHSGNTIYF; CDR3nt: TGCAGCGTTGCCGGACAGGCCCACTCTGGAAACACCATATATTTT
v_gene: TRBV5-8; j_gene: TRBJ1-4; abundance: .; d_gene: TRBD1; CDR3aa: CASSLVQGAGVREKLFF; CDR3nt: TGTGCCAGCAGCTTGGTGCAGGGGGCGGGGGTACGGGAAAAACTGTTTTTT
v_gene: TRBV7-6; j_gene: TRBJ1-1; abundance: .; d_gene: .; CDR3aa: CASSLTPGFEAFF; CDR3nt: TGTGCCAGCAGCTTAACCCCAGGGTTTGAAGCTTTCTTT
v_gene: TRBV27; j_gene: TRBJ2-2; abundance: .; d_gene: .; CDR3aa: CASSLFSNRGGGTGELFF; CDR3nt: TGTGCCAGCAGTTTATTTAGCAACAGGGGGGGTGGCACCGGGGAGCTGTTTTTT
v_gene: TRBV27; j_gene: TRBJ2-1; abundance: .; d_gene: TRBD1; CDR3aa: CASSLGDRFDEQFF; CDR3nt: TGTGCCAGCAGTTTGGGGGACAGGTTTGATGAGCAGTTCTTC
v_gene: TRBV28; j_gene: TRBJ2-7; abundance: .; d_gene: .; CDR3aa: CASSSPRPSSYEQYF; CDR3nt: TGTGCCAGCAGTTCCCCCCGCCCCAGCTCCTACGAGCAGTACTTC
v_gene: TRBV6-6; j_gene: TRBJ2-2; abundance: few; d_gene: TRBD2; CDR3aa: CASSKSGGNTGELFF; CDR3nt: TGTGCCAGCAGCAAAAGCGGGGGAAACACCGGGGAGCTGTTTTTT
v_gene: TRBV6-5; j_gene: TRBJ1-2; abundance: few; d_gene: TRBD1; CDR3aa: CASSYSRGLNYGYTF; CDR3nt: TGTGCCAGCAGTTACTCGAGGGGGCTGAACTATGGCTACACCTTC
v_gene: TRBV28; j_gene: TRBJ2-5; abundance: .; d_gene: TRBD1; CDR3aa: CASSSGQTIYQETQYF; CDR3nt: TGTGCCAGCAGTTCGGGACAGACAATCTACCAAGAGACCCAGTACTTC